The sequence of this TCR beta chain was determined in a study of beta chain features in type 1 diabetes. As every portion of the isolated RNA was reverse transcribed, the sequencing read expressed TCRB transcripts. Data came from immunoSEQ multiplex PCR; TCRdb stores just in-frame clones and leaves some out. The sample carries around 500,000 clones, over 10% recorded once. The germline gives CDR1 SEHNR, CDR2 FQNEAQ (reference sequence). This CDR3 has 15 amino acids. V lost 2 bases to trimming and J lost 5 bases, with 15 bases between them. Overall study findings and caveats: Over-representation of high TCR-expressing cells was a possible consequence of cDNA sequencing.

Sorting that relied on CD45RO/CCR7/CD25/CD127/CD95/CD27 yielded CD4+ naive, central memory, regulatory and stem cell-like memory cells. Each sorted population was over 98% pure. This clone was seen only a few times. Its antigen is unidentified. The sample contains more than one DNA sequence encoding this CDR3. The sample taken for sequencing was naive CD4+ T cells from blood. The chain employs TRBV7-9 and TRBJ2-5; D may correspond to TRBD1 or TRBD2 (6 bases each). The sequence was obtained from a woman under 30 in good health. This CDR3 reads CASSLPSGGQETQYF. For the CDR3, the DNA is TGTGCCAGCAGCTTACCTTCCGGGGGCCAGGAGACCCAGTACTTC. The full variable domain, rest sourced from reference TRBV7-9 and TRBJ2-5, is DTGVSQNPRHKITKRGQNVTFRCDPISEHNRLYWYRQTLGQGPEFLTYFQNEAQLEKSRLLSDRFSAERPKGSFSTLEIQRTEQGDSAMYLCASSLPSGGQETQYFGPGTRLLVL.